These 2 T cell receptor beta chains originate from one sample sequenced in a study of blood T cells in healthy people across ages. A J-beta primer mix and a sample-barcoded 5' primer were used in a second PCR of roughly 6 to 12 cycles. TCRdb used MiXCR to reprocess the 5' RACE reads, holding one entry per CDR3 protein. Of 750,000 to 950,000 distinct CDR3 sequences listed, roughly 50% are singletons. The sample was blood. These receptors all stem from a man older than 75 in good health.

This clonotype was detected a few times. V usage is TRBV20-1 and J usage is TRBJ1-6; D is unclear. The V end lost 1 base, the J end lost 14 bases, and 18 bases lay between the germline ends. Germline CDR1 reads DFQATT; CDR2 reads SNEGSKA (reference sequence). The CDR3 runs 14 residues. The CDR3 protein is CSARGLSSAVALHF. In DNA form, the CDR3 reads TGCAGTGCTAGAGGGCTGTCGTCTGCCGTGGCCCTCCACTTT.

The rearrangement uses TRBV14 and TRBJ2-4, with TRBD1 matching over 7 bases. Germline trimming cut 5 bases from V and 13 bases from J; bases unmatched to any gene: 14. The CDR3 is made up of 14 amino acids. The germline gives CDR1 SGHDN, CDR2 FVKESK. The CDR3 sequence is CASSKRQGQEIQYF. CDR3 DNA sequence: TGTGCCAGCAGCAAACGACAGGGACAAGAGATCCAGTACTTC.